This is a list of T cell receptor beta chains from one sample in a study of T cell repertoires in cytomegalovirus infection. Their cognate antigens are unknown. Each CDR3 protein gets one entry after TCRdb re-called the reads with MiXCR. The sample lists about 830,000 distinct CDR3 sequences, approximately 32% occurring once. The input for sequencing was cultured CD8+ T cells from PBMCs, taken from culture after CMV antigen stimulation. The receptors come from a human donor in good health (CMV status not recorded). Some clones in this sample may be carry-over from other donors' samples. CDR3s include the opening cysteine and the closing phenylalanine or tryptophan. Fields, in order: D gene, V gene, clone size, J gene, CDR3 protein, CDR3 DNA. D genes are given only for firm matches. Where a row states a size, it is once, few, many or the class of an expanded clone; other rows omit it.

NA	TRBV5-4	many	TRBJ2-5	CASSHQETQYF	TGTGCCAGCAGCCACCAAGAGACCCAGTACTTC
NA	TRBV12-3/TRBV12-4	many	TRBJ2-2	CASSFWTRTNTGELFF	TGTGCCAGCAGTTTTTGGACAAGGACCAACACCGGGGAGCTGTTTTTT
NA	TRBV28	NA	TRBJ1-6	CASKGLSGRGSPLHF	TGTGCCAGCAAGGGCCTTTCCGGCCGAGGTTCACCCCTCCACTTT
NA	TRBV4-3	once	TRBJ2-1	CASSQARNEQFF	TGCGCCAGCAGCCAAGCGAGAAATGAGCAGTTCTTC
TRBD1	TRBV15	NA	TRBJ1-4	CATSLDRVEKLFF	TGTGCCACCAGTCTGGACAGGGTTGAAAAACTGTTTTTT
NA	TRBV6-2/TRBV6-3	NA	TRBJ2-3	CASSFPAGTQYF	TGTGCCAGCAGTTTCCCAGCAGGTACGCAGTATTTT
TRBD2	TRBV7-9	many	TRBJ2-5	CASSAAGQETQYF	TGTGCCAGCAGCGCAGCGGGGCAAGAGACCCAGTACTTC
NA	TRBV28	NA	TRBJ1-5	CASIPRVVPTEGNQPQHF	TGTGCCAGCATCCCAAGGGTGGTACCTACGGAGGGCAATCAGCCCCAGCATTTT
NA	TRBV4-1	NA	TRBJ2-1	CASSAPSVLDSYNEQFF	TGCGCCAGCAGCGCACCTAGCGTCCTCGACTCCTACAATGAGCAGTTCTTC
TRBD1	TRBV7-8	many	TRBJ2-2	CASSFPGQGQPNTGELFF	TGTGCCAGCAGCTTTCCGGGACAGGGGCAACCGAACACCGGGGAGCTGTTTTTT
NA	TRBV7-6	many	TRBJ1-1	CASSLEGAPTEAFF	TGTGCCAGCAGCTTAGAAGGGGCGCCCACTGAAGCTTTCTTT
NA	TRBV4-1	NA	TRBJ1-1	CASFSQGSTEAFF	TGCGCCAGTTTTTCCCAGGGGTCCACTGAAGCTTTCTTT
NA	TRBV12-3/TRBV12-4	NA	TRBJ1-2	CASSLRREIYGYTF	TGTGCCAGCAGTTTAAGACGGGAGATCTATGGCTACACCTTC
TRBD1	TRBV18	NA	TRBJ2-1	CASSPLGTGDEQFF	TGTGCCAGCTCACCACTCGGGACAGGCGATGAGCAGTTCTTC
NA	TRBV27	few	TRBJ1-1	CASSPFLGKNTEAFF	TGTGCCAGCAGTCCCTTTCTGGGCAAGAACACTGAAGCTTTCTTT
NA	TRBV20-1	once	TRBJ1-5	CSARDVSRTGQPQHF	TGCAGTGCTAGAGATGTCAGTAGGACGGGGCAGCCCCAGCATTTT
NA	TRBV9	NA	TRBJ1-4	CANKRKGSEKLFF	TGTGCCAACAAAAGGAAAGGAAGTGAAAAACTGTTTTTT
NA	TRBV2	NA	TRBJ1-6	CASSEGLLSSYNSPLHF	TGTGCCAGCAGTGAGGGCCTACTGAGCTCCTATAATTCACCCCTCCACTTT
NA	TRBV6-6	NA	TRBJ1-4	CASGLGGEKLFF	TGTGCCAGCGGACTTGGCGGTGAAAAACTGTTTTTT
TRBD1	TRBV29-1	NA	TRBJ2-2	CSVERQGAGELFF	TGCAGCGTCGAGAGACAGGGGGCCGGGGAGCTGTTTTTT
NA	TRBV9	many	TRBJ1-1	CASSATQNTEAFF	TGTGCCAGCAGCGCCACTCAGAACACTGAAGCTTTCTTT
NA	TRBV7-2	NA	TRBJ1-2	CASSLGGAHELGVYGYTF	TGTGCCAGCAGCTTAGGAGGGGCGCATGAACTTGGGGTCTATGGCTACACCTTC
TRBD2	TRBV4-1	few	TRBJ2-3	CASSQVGGGVTDTQYF	TGCGCCAGCAGCCAAGTAGGCGGGGGAGTCACAGATACGCAGTATTTT
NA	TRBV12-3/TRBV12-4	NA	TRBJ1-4	CASSLARKEKLFF	TGTGCCAGCAGTTTAGCTCGCAAGGAAAAACTGTTTTTT
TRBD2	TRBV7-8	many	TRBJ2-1	CASSYRGSGGALEQFF	TGTGCCAGCAGCTACCGGGGGAGCGGGGGGGCACTTGAGCAGTTCTTC
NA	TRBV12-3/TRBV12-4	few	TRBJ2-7	CASSFGRLEQYF	TGTGCCAGCAGTTTTGGACGACTCGAGCAGTACTTC
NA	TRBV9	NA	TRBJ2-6	CASSVVMGAGANVLTF	TGTGCCAGCAGCGTAGTAATGGGGGCTGGGGCCAACGTCCTGACTTTC
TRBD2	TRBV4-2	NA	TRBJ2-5	CASSQDERGLQETQYF	TGTGCCAGCAGCCAAGATGAGCGGGGGCTCCAAGAGACCCAGTACTTC
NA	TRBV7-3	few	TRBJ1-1	CASSLAPDDTEAFF	TGTGCCAGCAGCCTAGCCCCCGATGACACTGAAGCTTTCTTT
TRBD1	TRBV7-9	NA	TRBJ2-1	CASSPRDRASYNEQFF	TGTGCCAGCAGCCCGCGGGACAGGGCATCCTACAATGAGCAGTTCTTC
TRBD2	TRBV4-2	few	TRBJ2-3	CASSPPGAGVGDTQYF	TGTGCCAGCAGCCCTCCCGGGGCGGGGGTCGGGGATACGCAGTATTTT
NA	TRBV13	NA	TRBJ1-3	CASSFGRGGNTIYF	TGTGCCAGCAGCTTCGGCAGGGGTGGAAACACCATATATTTT
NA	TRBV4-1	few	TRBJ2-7	CASSQVYESYEQYF	TGCGCCAGCAGCCAAGTCTATGAGTCCTACGAGCAGTACTTC
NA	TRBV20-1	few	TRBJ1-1	CSAVDRNLPEAFF	TGCAGTGCTGTGGATAGAAACCTGCCTGAAGCTTTCTTT
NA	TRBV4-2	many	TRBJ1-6	CASSQDLVSLTDNSPLHF	TGTGCCAGCAGCCAAGATCTGGTTAGTTTGACAGACAATTCACCCCTCCACTTT
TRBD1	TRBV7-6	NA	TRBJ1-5	CGSSQTGGPSQPQHF	TGTGGCAGCAGCCAGACAGGGGGACCGAGTCAGCCCCAGCATTTT
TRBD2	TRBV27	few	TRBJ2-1	CASSPSGTTDYNEQFF	TGTGCCAGCAGTCCCTCCGGGACTACCGACTACAATGAGCAGTTCTTC